The source of this TCR beta chain is a study of monozygotic twins with inflammatory bowel disease. From its re-call of the 5' RACE reads, TCRdb lists each CDR3 protein once, without DNA. This sample's clone table lists around 410,000 distinct CDR3 sequences. The V gene's germline CDR1 is SGHNT and CDR2 YYREEE (reference sequence). The CDR3 is 14 amino acids. The blood volume drawn from each donor was 2 to 3 ml. This TCR derives from a human donor with ulcerative colitis or Crohn's disease, or a healthy co-twin of an affected twin (not recorded which). What was sequenced was blood. V and J are TRBV5-4 and TRBJ2-1; TCRdb lists TRBD1, though no DNA is available to test this call. The chain's CDR3 is CASSLGQGYNEQFF.